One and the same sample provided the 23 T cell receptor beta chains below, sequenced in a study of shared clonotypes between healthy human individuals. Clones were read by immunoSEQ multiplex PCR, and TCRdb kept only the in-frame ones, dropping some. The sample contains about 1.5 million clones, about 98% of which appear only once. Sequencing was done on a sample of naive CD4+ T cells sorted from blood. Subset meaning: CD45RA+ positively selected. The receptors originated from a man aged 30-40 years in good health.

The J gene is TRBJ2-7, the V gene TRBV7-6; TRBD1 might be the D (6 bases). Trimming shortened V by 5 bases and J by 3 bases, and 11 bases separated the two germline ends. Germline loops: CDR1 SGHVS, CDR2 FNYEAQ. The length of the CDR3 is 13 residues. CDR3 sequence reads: CASSIWDNYEQYF. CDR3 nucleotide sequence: TGTGCCAGCAGCATCTGGGACAACTACGAGCAGTACTTC.

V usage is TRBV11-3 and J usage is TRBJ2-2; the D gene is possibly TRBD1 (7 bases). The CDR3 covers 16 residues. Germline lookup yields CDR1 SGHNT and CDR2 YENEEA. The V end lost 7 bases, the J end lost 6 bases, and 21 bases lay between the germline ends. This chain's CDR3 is CASNNRGSGVPGELFF. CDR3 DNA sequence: TGTGCCAGCAACAACAGGGGTTCGGGAGTCCCCGGGGAGCTGTTTTTT.

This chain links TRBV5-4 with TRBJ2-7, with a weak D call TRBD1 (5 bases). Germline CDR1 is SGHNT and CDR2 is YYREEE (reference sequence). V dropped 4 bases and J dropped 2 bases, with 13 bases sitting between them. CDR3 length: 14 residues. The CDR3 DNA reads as TGTGCCAGCAGCCCGGCAGGGCTACCCTACGAGCAGTACTTC. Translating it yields CASSPAGLPYEQYF.

As DNA, the CDR3 is TGTGCCAGCAGCTGGGGTGGCTCCGAGCAGTACTTC. This translates into CASSWGGSEQYF. The chain combines TRBV5-4 with TRBJ2-7; D is uncertain. Trimming cost V 3 bases and J 6 bases, with 10 bases left between them. Germline loops: CDR1 SGHNT, CDR2 YYREEE (reference sequence). This CDR3 contains 12 residues. Together with reference TRBV5-4 and TRBJ2-7, the CDR3 gives the full variable domain: ETGVTQSPTHLIKTRGQQVTLRCSSQSGHNTVSWYQQALGQGPQFIFQYYREEENGRGNFPPRFSGLQFPNYSSELNVNALELDDSALYLCASSWGGSEQYFGPGTRLTVT.

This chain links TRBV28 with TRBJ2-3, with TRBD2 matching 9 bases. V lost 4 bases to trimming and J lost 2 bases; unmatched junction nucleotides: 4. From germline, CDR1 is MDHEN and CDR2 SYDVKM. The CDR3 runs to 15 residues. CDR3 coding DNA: TGTGCCAGCAGTTCAGCGGGAGGTTACACAGATACGCAGTATTTT. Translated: CASSSAGGYTDTQYF.

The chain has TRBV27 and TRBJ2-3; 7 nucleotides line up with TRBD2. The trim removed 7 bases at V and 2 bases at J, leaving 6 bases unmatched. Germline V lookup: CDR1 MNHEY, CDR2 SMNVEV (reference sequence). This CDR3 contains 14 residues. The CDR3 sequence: CASIPLADTDTQYF. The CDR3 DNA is TGTGCCAGCATCCCCCTAGCGGACACAGATACGCAGTATTTT.

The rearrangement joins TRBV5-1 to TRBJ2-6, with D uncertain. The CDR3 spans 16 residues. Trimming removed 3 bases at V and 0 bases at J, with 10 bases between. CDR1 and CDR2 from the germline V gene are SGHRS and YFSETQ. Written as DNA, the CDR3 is TGCGCCAGCAGCTCAGATGAATCCTCTGGGGCCAACGTCCTGACTTTC. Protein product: CASSSDESSGANVLTF.

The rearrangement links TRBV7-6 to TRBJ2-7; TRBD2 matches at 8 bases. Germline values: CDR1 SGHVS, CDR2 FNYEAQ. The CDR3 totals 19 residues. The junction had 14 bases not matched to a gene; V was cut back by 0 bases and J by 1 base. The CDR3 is CASSLAPPAGLAISYEQYF. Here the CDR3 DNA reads TGTGCCAGCAGCTTAGCGCCCCCCGCTGGACTAGCAATATCCTACGAGCAGTACTTC.

Here the CDR3 DNA reads TGCAGCGTTTGCGATCGGGGGCCCACAGATACGCAGTATTTT. Translating it yields CSVCDRGPTDTQYF. V and J are TRBV29-1 and TRBJ2-3, with D perhaps being TRBD1 or TRBD2 (6 bases each). In germline, CDR1 is SQVTM, CDR2 ANQGSEA. Trimming left V 5 bases short and J 2 bases short, with 14 bases between. The CDR3 is 14 residues long.

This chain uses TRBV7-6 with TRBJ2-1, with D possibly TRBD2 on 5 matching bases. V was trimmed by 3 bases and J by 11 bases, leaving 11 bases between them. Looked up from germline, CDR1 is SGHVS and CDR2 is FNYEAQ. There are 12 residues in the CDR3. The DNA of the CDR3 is TGTGCCAGCAGCTTTAAGGCGGGTAAGCAGTTCTTC. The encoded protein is CASSFKAGKQFF.

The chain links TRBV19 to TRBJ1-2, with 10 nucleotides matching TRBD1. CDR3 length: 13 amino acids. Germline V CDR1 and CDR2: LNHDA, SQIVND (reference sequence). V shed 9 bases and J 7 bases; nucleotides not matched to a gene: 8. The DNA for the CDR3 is TGTGCCAGCCAACCCGGACAGGGGGTTGGCTACACCTTC. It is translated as CASQPGQGVGYTF.

The CDR3: CASSPHRLSGEKLFF. The DNA for the CDR3 is TGTGCCAGCAGCCCTCACCGTTTGTCGGGTGAAAAACTGTTTTTT. This rearrangement joins TRBV7-8 to TRBJ1-4; unclear D gene. Looked up from germline, CDR1 is SGHVS and CDR2 is FQNEAQ. The CDR3 runs 15 residues. Trimming shortened V by 5 bases and J by 7 bases, and 17 bases separated the two germline ends.

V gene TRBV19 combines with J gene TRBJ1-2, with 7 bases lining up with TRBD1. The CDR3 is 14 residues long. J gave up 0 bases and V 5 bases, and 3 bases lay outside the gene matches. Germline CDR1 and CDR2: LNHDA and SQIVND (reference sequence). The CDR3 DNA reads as TGTGCCAGTAGTGACAGGGCACCTAACTATGGCTACACCTTC. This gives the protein CASSDRAPNYGYTF.

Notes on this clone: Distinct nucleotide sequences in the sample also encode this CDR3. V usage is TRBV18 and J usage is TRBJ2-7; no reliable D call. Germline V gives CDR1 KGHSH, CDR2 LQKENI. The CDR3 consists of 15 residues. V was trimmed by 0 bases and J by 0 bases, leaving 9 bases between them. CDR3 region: CASSPPGSSSYEQYF. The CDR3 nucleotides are TGTGCCAGCTCACCACCGGGCAGCTCCTCCTACGAGCAGTACTTC.

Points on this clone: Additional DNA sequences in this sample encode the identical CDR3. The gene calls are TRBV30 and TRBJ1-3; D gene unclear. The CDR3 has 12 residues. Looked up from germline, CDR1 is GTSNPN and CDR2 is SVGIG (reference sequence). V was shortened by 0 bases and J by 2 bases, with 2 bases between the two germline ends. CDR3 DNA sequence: TGTGCCTGGAGTGTAACTGGAAACACCATATATTTT. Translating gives CAWSVTGNTIYF.

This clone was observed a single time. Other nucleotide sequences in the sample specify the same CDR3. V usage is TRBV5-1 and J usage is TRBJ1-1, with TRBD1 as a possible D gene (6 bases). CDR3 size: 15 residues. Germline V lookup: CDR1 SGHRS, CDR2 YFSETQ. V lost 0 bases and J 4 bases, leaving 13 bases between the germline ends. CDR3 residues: CASSLALGGGTEAFF. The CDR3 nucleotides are TGCGCCAGCAGCTTGGCCTTAGGGGGAGGCACTGAAGCTTTCTTT.

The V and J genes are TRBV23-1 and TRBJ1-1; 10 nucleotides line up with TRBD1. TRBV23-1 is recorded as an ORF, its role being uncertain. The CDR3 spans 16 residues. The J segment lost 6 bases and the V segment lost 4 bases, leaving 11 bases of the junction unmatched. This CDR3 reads CASSRNRQGARPEAFF. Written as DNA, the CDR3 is TGCGCCAGCAGTCGGAACCGACAGGGGGCCCGTCCTGAAGCTTTCTTT.

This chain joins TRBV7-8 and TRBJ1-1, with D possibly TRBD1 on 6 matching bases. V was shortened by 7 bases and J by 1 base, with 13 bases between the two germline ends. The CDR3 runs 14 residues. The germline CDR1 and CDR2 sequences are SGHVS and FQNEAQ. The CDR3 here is CASKGVRGNTEAFF. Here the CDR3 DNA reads TGTGCCAGCAAGGGGGTAAGGGGGAACACTGAAGCTTTCTTT.

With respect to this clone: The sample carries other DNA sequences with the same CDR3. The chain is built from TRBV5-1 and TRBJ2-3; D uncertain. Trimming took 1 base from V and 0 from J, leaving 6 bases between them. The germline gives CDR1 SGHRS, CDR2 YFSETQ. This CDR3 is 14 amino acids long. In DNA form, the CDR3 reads TGCGCCAGCAGCTTGCCTGCCAGCACAGATACGCAGTATTTT. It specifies CASSLPASTDTQYF.

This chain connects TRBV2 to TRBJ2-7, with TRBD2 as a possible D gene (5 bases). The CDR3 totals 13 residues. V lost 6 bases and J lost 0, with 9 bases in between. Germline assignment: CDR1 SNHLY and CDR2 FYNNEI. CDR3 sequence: CASRRGSSYEQYF. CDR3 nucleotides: TGTGCCAGCAGGAGAGGGAGCTCCTACGAGCAGTACTTC.

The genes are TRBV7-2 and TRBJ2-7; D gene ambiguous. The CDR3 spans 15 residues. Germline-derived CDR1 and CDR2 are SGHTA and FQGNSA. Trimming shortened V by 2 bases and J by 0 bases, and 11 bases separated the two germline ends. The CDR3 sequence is CASSLSAFTSYEQYF. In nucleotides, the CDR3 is TGTGCCAGCAGCTTATCCGCATTTACCTCCTACGAGCAGTACTTC.

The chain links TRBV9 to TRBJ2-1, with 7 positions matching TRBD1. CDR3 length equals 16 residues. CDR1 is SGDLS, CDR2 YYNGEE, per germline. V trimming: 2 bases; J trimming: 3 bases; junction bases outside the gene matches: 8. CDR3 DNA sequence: TGTGCCAGCAGCGTCGAGGGACAGCGCAACTACAATGAGCAGTTCTTC. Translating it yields CASSVEGQRNYNEQFF.

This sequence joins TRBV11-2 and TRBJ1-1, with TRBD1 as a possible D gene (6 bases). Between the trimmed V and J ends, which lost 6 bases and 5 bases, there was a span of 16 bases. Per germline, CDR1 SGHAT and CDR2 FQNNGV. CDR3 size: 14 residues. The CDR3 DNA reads TGTGCCAGCAGGCTACAGGGACCTGGGACTGAAGCTTTCTTT. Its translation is CASRLQGPGTEAFF.